This T cell receptor (beta chain) comes out of a study of T cells in Graves' hyperthyroidism and ophthalmopathy. Orbital computed tomography, thyroid ultrasound, serum thyroxine and TRAb, and clinical symptoms together informed the diagnoses. This clonotype was observed at least ten times. TCR beta CDR3 region amplification was performed from RNA transcripts. The HTBI primer set served for first-round RT-PCR of the TCR CDR3. TCRdb fed the multiplex PCR reads into MiXCR, producing one record per CDR3 protein. The sample comprises around 300,000 distinct CDR3 sequences, about 15% of which are singletons, and 20% to 25% rests with the top ten. Sequencing used blood. The receptor was isolated from a woman in her 30s with Graves' hyperthyroidism.

In nucleotides, the CDR3 is TGTGCCAGCAGTTTTCCAGGGTCTGGGGCCAACGTCCTGACTTTC. The encoded protein is CASSFPGSGANVLTF. The chain has TRBV28 and TRBJ2-6; possible D gene TRBD1, 5 bases. Trimming left V 3 bases short and J 1 base short, with 7 bases between. Germline CDR1 and CDR2: MDHEN and SYDVKM. The CDR3 sequence is 15 residues long.